This record covers a single T cell receptor beta chain. Its antigen is not identified. 5'RACE template switching built TCR beta cDNA with unique molecular identifiers. Each CDR3 protein gets one entry in TCRdb, which reprocessed the 5' RACE reads and gives no DNA. This table holds about 460,000 distinct CDR3 sequences. This record belongs to a study of T cells expressing NK-cell markers. At the level of the study: Seven of the eight sequenced donors were HCMV-seropositive; one was seronegative. Overall study results and limits: Dominance of the CD3+CD56-NKG2C+ fraction by these clonotypes also held in several donors. Of CD8+ T cells, about 1.0-8% belonged to dominant NKG2C+ clonotypes in roughly 6 donors.

The CDR3 loop spans 13 amino acids. CDR1 SQVTM and CDR2 ANQGSEA come from the germline V gene. This receptor was obtained from a woman aged 50 to 60 in good health. The specimen sequenced was blood T cells: a sorted CD56 or NKG2C T cell subset, CD4+ or CD8+ T cells, or bulk PBMC T cells (not recorded which). The V gene is TRBV29-1, the J gene TRBJ2-1; TCRdb returns TRBD2, unconfirmable since there is no DNA. The chain's CDR3 is CSSGTRYDNEQFF.